This entry lists 32 T cell receptor beta chains sequenced from one sample in a study of blood T cells in healthy people across ages. The authors ran a second PCR of 7 to 11 cycles using a sample-barcoded 5' primer and a J-beta primer mix. A single record per CDR3 protein comes from TCRdb applying MiXCR to the 5' RACE reads. The table has hundreds of thousands of distinct CDR3 sequences, more than 55% seen once; the top ten hold roughly 24%. The source material was blood. The source of these receptors is a man aged 35 to 55 in good health.

This clonotype was detected a few times. V gene TRBV28 combines with J gene TRBJ2-7; 7 nucleotides line up with TRBD2. J was trimmed by 1 base and V by 6 bases; bases with no gene match: 12. The CDR3 is 16 residues long. Germline V gene lookup returns CDR1 MDHEN and CDR2 SYDVKM. The CDR3 DNA follows: TGTGCCAGCAGCTCAACCGGGACTATAGGGTCCTACGAGCAGTACTTC. Amino acid sequence: CASSSTGTIGSYEQYF.

This sequence joins TRBV20-1 and TRBJ2-3; D may match TRBD1 or TRBD2 (5 bases each). Trimming pared 6 bases from V and 10 bases from J, leaving 23 bases between. Germline V lookup: CDR1 DFQATT, CDR2 SNEGSKA (reference sequence). The CDR3 sequence is 14 residues long. The CDR3, as DNA: TGCAGTGCGGAACAGGAAACCGCAGCGAGGGCGCAGTATTTT. Residues: CSAEQETAARAQYF.

This clonotype was counted a few times. The rearrangement uses TRBV2 and TRBJ2-5; TRBD2 matches at 7 bases. The DNA end is a closer match to TRBJ2-7, so the J assignment may be wrong. The CDR3 sequence is 11 residues long. CDR1 SNHLY and CDR2 FYNNEI come from the germline V gene. The DNA for the CDR3 is TGTGCCAGCGTCCGGGGGGACGAGCAGTACTTC. Translated: CASVRGDEQYF.

V is TRBV7-9 and J is TRBJ2-7, with D hard to call. The CDR3 covers 14 residues. Germline-derived CDR1 and CDR2 are SEHNR and FQNEAQ (reference sequence). V was cut by 1 base and J by 5 bases, with 12 bases left in between. CDR3 protein: CASSLDQAPDEQYF. The CDR3 DNA is TGTGCCAGCAGCTTAGATCAGGCGCCGGACGAGCAGTACTTC.

J is TRBJ2-5 and V is TRBV10-3; D unclear. Germline V lookup: CDR1 ENHRY, CDR2 SYGVKD. The V gene lost 3 bases and the J gene lost 0 bases, with 8 bases spanning the gap. The CDR3 is 14 residues long. The CDR3 is CAISDGQYQETQYF. CDR3 DNA: TGTGCCATCAGTGACGGTCAGTACCAAGAGACCCAGTACTTC.

V usage is TRBV5-8 and J usage is TRBJ2-1; 10 bases line up with TRBD2. The length of the CDR3 is 15 residues. Trimming removed 6 bases from V and 8 bases from J; junction bases left unmatched: 11. Germline loops: CDR1 SGHTS, CDR2 YDEGEE. The CDR3 loop is CASTALAGKVDEQFF. The CDR3 DNA follows: TGTGCCAGCACCGCACTAGCGGGAAAAGTAGATGAGCAGTTCTTC.

The chain couples TRBV20-1 to TRBJ1-2, with D perhaps TRBD1 (5 bases). V was clipped by 8 bases and J by 2 bases, with 24 bases between them. This CDR3 contains 16 residues. Germline assignment: CDR1 DFQATT and CDR2 SNEGSKA (reference sequence). The CDR3 here is CSPLGASGTPNYGYTF. CDR3 DNA sequence: TGCAGTCCATTAGGCGCATCAGGGACGCCAAACTATGGCTACACCTTC.

This clonotype was seen only a few times. The chain links TRBV20-1 to TRBJ2-7; TRBD2 matches at 7 bases. Trimming cost V 2 bases and J 5 bases; bases outside gene matches: 6. The length of the CDR3 is 13 residues. Germline CDR1 DFQATT, CDR2 SNEGSKA (reference sequence). Here the CDR3 reads CSARQPGGNEQYF. The CDR3 nucleotides read TGCAGTGCTAGACAACCCGGGGGGAACGAGCAGTACTTC.

The chain uses TRBV9 and TRBJ2-2, with D maybe TRBD1 (6 bases). Germline V gene data show CDR1 as SGDLS and CDR2 as YYNGEE. V was shortened by 0 bases and J by 7 bases, with 16 bases between the two germline ends. The CDR3 length is 16 residues. As DNA, the CDR3 is TGTGCCAGCAGCGTAGTCGCACAGGGCGGTGTCGGGGAGCTGTTTTTT. The encoded protein is CASSVVAQGGVGELFF.

The genes are TRBV7-8 and TRBJ2-2; D not certain. The CDR3 is made up of 16 amino acids. Deletions cut 0 bases from V and 0 bases from J, with 8 bases between. From germline, CDR1 is SGHVS and CDR2 FQNEAQ. CDR3 bases: TGTGCCAGCAGCTTAGCGACTGAATCGAACACCGGGGAGCTGTTTTTT. As protein: CASSLATESNTGELFF.

The chain carries TRBV29-1 and TRBJ2-4; 11 positions agree with TRBD2. The tail of the sequence fits TRBJ2-7 better, so the J call may be wrong. The germline V gene has CDR1 SQVTM and CDR2 ANQGSEA. There are 14 residues in the CDR3. The CDR3 sequence: CSVKGLADFSEQYF. CDR3 DNA sequence: TGCAGCGTTAAGGGACTAGCGGACTTCAGCGAGCAGTACTTC.

The genes are TRBV12-3 or TRBV12-4 and TRBJ1-6; possibly TRBD1 for D (5 bases). CDR3 length equals 15 residues. V was cut by 6 bases and J by 7 bases, with 16 bases left in between. The CDR3 DNA reads TGTGCCAGCAGCCGAAGTCAGGGAAAGAATTCACCCCTCCACTTT. Protein product: CASSRSQGKNSPLHF.

The chain uses TRBV9 and TRBJ2-7; 15 bases map to TRBD2. The J call may be incorrect, as the DNA end agrees better with TRBJ2-5. CDR3 length equals 16 residues. CDR1 and CDR2 from the germline V gene are SGDLS and YYNGEE. The CDR3 sequence is CASSFGLAGGPETQYF. The CDR3 nucleotides are TGTGCCAGCAGCTTCGGACTAGCGGGGGGGCCAGAGACCCAGTACTTC.

The CDR3 spells CASSLPSRTDTQYF. The CDR3 DNA reads as TGTGCCAGCAGCCTGCCATCGCGCACAGATACGCAGTATTTT. The J gene is TRBJ2-3, the V gene TRBV7-9; D call uncertain. Germline CDR1 is SEHNR and CDR2 is FQNEAQ (reference sequence). V was trimmed by 5 bases and J by 1 base, leaving 10 bases between them. This CDR3 is 14 amino acids long.

The chain carries TRBV28 and TRBJ2-6; TRBD1 matches 7 bases. The V gene's germline CDR1 is MDHEN and CDR2 SYDVKM. The CDR3 spans 18 residues. V was clipped by 3 bases and J by 1 base; unmatched bases: 9. CDR3 DNA: TGTGCCAGCAGTTTGGTGGACAGGTTACGATCTGGGGCCAACGTCCTGACTTTC. Translating gives CASSLVDRLRSGANVLTF.

V and J are TRBV7-9 and TRBJ2-3; D ambiguous. Between the trimmed V and J ends, which lost 5 bases and 9 bases, there was a span of 15 bases. In germline, CDR1 is SEHNR, CDR2 FQNEAQ (reference sequence). The CDR3 is made up of 13 amino acids. The CDR3 region is CASSPHDAATQYF. Here the CDR3 DNA reads TGTGCCAGCAGCCCACACGACGCGGCCACGCAGTATTTT.

The rearrangement joins TRBV20-1 to TRBJ1-1, with 7 nucleotides matching TRBD1. Germline CDR1 is DFQATT and CDR2 is SNEGSKA (reference sequence). This CDR3 contains 12 residues. The junction had 5 bases not matched to a gene; V was cut back by 6 bases and J by 4 bases. The CDR3 reads CSATGQLTEAFF. For the CDR3, the DNA is TGCAGTGCAACGGGACAGCTCACTGAAGCTTTCTTT.

The rearrangement links TRBV27 to TRBJ1-5, with 8 positions matching TRBD1. Germline assignment: CDR1 MNHEY and CDR2 SMNVEV (reference sequence). Trimming cost V 10 bases and J 3 bases; bases outside gene matches: 11. CDR3 length: 15 amino acids. The CDR3 nucleotides read TGTGCCACCCGGGTCAGGGGGCGCCCCAATCAGCCCCAGCATTTT. Protein product: CATRVRGRPNQPQHF.

The CDR3 sequence: CASSLSQGGGYGYTF. CDR3 coding DNA: TGTGCCAGCAGCTTATCGCAGGGCGGGGGCTATGGCTACACCTTC. The chain carries TRBV7-2 and TRBJ1-2; D might be TRBD1 (5 bases). The V gene's germline CDR1 is SGHTA and CDR2 FQGNSA. The CDR3 is 15 amino acids. The germline V and J ends were trimmed by 2 bases and 4 bases, with 14 bases remaining between them.

The chain uses TRBV15 and TRBJ1-4, with 9 bases identical to TRBD1. This CDR3 comprises 15 residues. V lost 2 bases to trimming and J lost 6 bases; unmatched junction nucleotides: 4. Germline CDR1 and CDR2: LNHNV and YYDKDF (reference sequence). CDR3 in DNA: TGTGCCACCAGCAGAAATCGACAGGGGGATGAAAAACTGTTTTTT. Amino acid sequence: CATSRNRQGDEKLFF.

V gene TRBV7-2 combines with J gene TRBJ2-7, with 12 bases fitting TRBD2. TRBJ2-5 matches the DNA end more closely, so the J call is doubtful. The CDR3 spans 16 residues. From germline, CDR1 is SGHTA and CDR2 FQGNSA. The CDR3 DNA reads as TGTGCCAGCAGCTCTTCCCTAGCGGGAGGGGGAGAGACCCAGTACTTC. Amino acid sequence: CASSSSLAGGGETQYF.

CDR3 sequence: CASSSGLAGGPGQETQYF. DNA for the CDR3: TGTGCCAGCAGTTCGGGACTAGCGGGGGGGCCAGGGCAAGAGACCCAGTACTTC. The gene calls are TRBV27 and TRBJ2-5; TRBD2 aligns across 16 bases. Germline V gene data show CDR1 as MNHEY and CDR2 as SMNVEV (reference sequence). The CDR3 runs 18 residues. With V trimmed by 4 bases and J by 2 bases, 7 bases remained unmatched.

This clonotype was counted between two and nine times. J is TRBJ1-5 and V is TRBV29-1; D unresolved. The CDR3 runs to 10 residues. CDR1 is SQVTM and CDR2 is ANQGSEA in the germline V gene. V was cut by 4 bases and J by 4 bases, with 2 bases left in between. The CDR3 spells CSVGNQPQHF. CDR3 in DNA: TGCAGCGTTGGAAATCAGCCCCAGCATTTT.

In DNA, the CDR3 is TGTGCCAGCAGCAGACACTCAAGGAGCCATTTTCCCTTCTATGGCTACACCTTC. This encodes CASSRHSRSHFPFYGYTF. V is TRBV21-1 and J is TRBJ1-2. TRBV21-1 is a recognized pseudogene. This CDR3 spans 18 amino acids.

DNA of the CDR3: TGTGCCAGCAGTTACTCTAATAGTGAGCAGTACTTC. Translating it yields CASSYSNSEQYF. This sequence joins TRBV6-2 or TRBV6-3 and TRBJ2-5; D remains unclear. Germline V lookup: CDR1 MNHEY, CDR2 SVGEGT. Trimming took off 0 bases at V and 11 bases at J, with 10 bases between the two ends. The CDR3 is 12 residues long.

The chain uses TRBV21-1 and TRBJ2-7; the table's D call TRBD2 went unverified against the DNA. TRBV21-1 is reported as a pseudogene. The CDR3 consists of 16 residues. Here the CDR3 reads CASIVNRGRTSYEQYF. The CDR3 coding sequence is TGTGCCAGCATTGTCAATCGAGGGAGGACATCCTACGAGCAGTACTTC.

This rearrangement joins TRBV12-3 or TRBV12-4 to TRBJ1-5, with 9 bases matching TRBD1. Trimming cost V 6 bases and J 7 bases; bases outside gene matches: 4. There are 13 residues in the CDR3. The DNA of the CDR3 is TGTGCCAGCAGCAGAGACAGGGGGCAGCCCCAGCATTTT. Its translation is CASSRDRGQPQHF.

This chain connects TRBV5-6 to TRBJ2-3; 7 bases are a match to TRBD1. Trimming at V came to 2 bases and at J to 1 base, leaving 4 bases not matched to a gene. CDR3 length equals 15 residues. CDR1 is SGHDT and CDR2 is YYEEEE in the germline V gene. Here the CDR3 DNA reads TGTGCCAGCAGCTTTCTTACAGGGGGCACAGATACGCAGTATTTT. This sequence encodes CASSFLTGGTDTQYF. Using reference TRBV5-6 and TRBJ2-3 for the parts outside the CDR3, the full variable domain is DAGVTQSPTHLIKTRGQQVTLRCSPKSGHDTVSWYQQALGQGPQFIFQYYEEEERQRGNFPDRFSGHQFPNYSSELNVNALLLGDSALYLCASSFLTGGTDTQYFGPGTRLTVL.

V usage is TRBV5-6 and J usage is TRBJ2-1; TRBD1 matches at 7 bases. Germline values: CDR1 SGHDT, CDR2 YYEEEE. The CDR3 is 16 amino acids. V lost 0 bases to trimming and J lost 2 bases; unmatched junction nucleotides: 5. DNA for the CDR3: TGTGCCAGCAGCTTGGTGGACAGGAGCCCCTACAATGAGCAGTTCTTC. Encoded protein: CASSLVDRSPYNEQFF. Full variable domain (rest looked up from reference TRBV5-6 and TRBJ2-1): DAGVTQSPTHLIKTRGQQVTLRCSPKSGHDTVSWYQQALGQGPQFIFQYYEEEERQRGNFPDRFSGHQFPNYSSELNVNALLLGDSALYLCASSLVDRSPYNEQFFGPGTRLTVL.

This clonotype was recorded at least ten times. The chain links TRBV7-2 to TRBJ1-1, with TRBD1 as a possible D gene (6 bases). Germline V gene lookup returns CDR1 SGHTA and CDR2 FQGNSA. There are 15 residues in the CDR3. Trimming stripped 5 bases from V and 4 bases from J, with 17 bases between. CDR3 amino acids: CASSLTKQGGTEAFF. In nucleotides, the CDR3 is TGTGCCAGCAGCCTAACCAAACAGGGCGGCACTGAAGCTTTCTTT.

In this sample, this clonotype turned up a few times. In DNA form, the CDR3 reads TGTGCCAGCAGCTCCGGGACTAGCTGGTACGAGCAGTACTTC. Encoded protein: CASSSGTSWYEQYF. V and J are TRBV7-9 and TRBJ2-7; 9 nucleotides align to TRBD2. CDR3 size: 14 residues. Looked up from germline, CDR1 is SEHNR and CDR2 is FQNEAQ (reference sequence). Trimming cost V 4 bases and J 4 bases; bases outside gene matches: 5.

V usage is TRBV19 and J usage is TRBJ2-1; 8 nucleotides agree with TRBD2. Germline V gene lookup returns CDR1 LNHDA and CDR2 SQIVND (reference sequence). CDR3 size: 15 residues. J lost 9 bases, V lost 5 bases, and 12 bases had no gene match. CDR3: CASSGGAAGAIEQFF. The DNA of the CDR3 is TGTGCCAGTAGTGGGGGGGCAGCGGGAGCGATTGAGCAGTTCTTC.